This T cell receptor (beta chain) originates from a study of technical replicates of blood from a few donors. Germline values: CDR1 SNHLY, CDR2 FYNNEI. V shed 6 bases and J shed 11 bases, with 17 bases lying between them. The CDR3 totals 13 residues. TCRdb's copy holds only in-frame clones and misses some; the assay was immunoSEQ multiplex PCR. Of about 72,000 clones listed, more than 90% are singletons. The chain is built from TRBV2 and TRBJ1-5, with D possibly matching TRBD1 (5 bases). The sample was T cells isolated from PBMCs. This receptor was identified in a human donor in good health. The CDR3 DNA sequence: TGTGCCAGCAGGGGAGGGACGGCGATTTCCCAGCATTTT. This translates into CASRGGTAISQHF. Based on the CDR3 plus reference TRBV2 and TRBJ1-5, the full variable domain is EPEVTQTPSHQVTQMGQEVILRCVPISNHLYFYWYRQILGQKVEFLVSFYNNEISEKSEIFDDQFSVERPDGSNFTLKIRSTKLEDSAMYFCASRGGTAISQHFGDGTRLSIL.